These 15 T cell receptor beta chains originate from one sample sequenced in a study of blood T cell repertoires in COVID-19. Measured with immunoSEQ multiplex PCR; TCRdb has only the in-frame clones, and not every one. Among about 500,000 clones listed, about nine tenths were seen once. Sequenced material: PBMCs or T cells enriched from blood (not recorded which). The receptors here all came from a woman younger than 35 who had recovered from COVID-19.

The chain carries TRBV7-9 and TRBJ2-2, with a possible D match to TRBD2 (6 bases). Per the germline V gene, CDR1 is SEHNR and CDR2 is FQNEAQ (reference sequence). With 5 bases removed from V and 5 bases from J, the gap between germline ends came to 15 bases. The CDR3 extends over 15 amino acids. CDR3 DNA sequence: TGTGCCAGCAGCCAGGGACGGGGAGGAACCGGGGAGCTGTTTTTT. It yields the protein CASSQGRGGTGELFF.

The chain has TRBV6-1 and TRBJ1-3; D remains unclear. Between the trimmed V and J ends, which lost 3 bases and 0 bases, there was a span of 9 bases. The CDR3 sequence is 15 residues long. Germline values: CDR1 MNHNS, CDR2 SASEGT. The CDR3 spells CASSEGSYSGNTIYF. CDR3 nucleotides: TGTGCCAGCAGTGAGGGCAGCTACTCTGGAAACACCATATATTTT.

This chain connects TRBV5-1 to TRBJ2-3; 7 bases match TRBD2. The CDR3 runs 15 residues. The V gene's germline CDR1 is SGHRS and CDR2 YFSETQ. Trimming removed 4 bases from V and 3 bases from J; junction bases left unmatched: 8. In DNA form, the CDR3 reads TGCGCCAGCAGCCCCATCCCTAGCGGAACAGATACGCAGTATTTT. Translated, it gives CASSPIPSGTDTQYF.

This chain links TRBV6-5 with TRBJ1-6, with D perhaps matching TRBD1 (5 bases). Trimming removed 0 bases from V and 2 bases from J, with 5 bases in between. The CDR3 runs to 15 residues. Per the germline V gene, CDR1 is MNHEY and CDR2 is SVGAGI. CDR3 sequence: CASSYSGPYNSPLHF. The CDR3 nucleotides read TGTGCCAGCAGTTACTCGGGGCCCTATAATTCACCCCTCCACTTT.

The V call is TRBV5-5, the J call TRBJ2-7; 7 bases are a match to TRBD1. Germline-derived CDR1 and CDR2 are SGHKS and YYEKEE (reference sequence). The CDR3 consists of 14 residues. Trimming cost V 4 bases and J 1 base; bases outside gene matches: 5. As DNA, the CDR3 is TGTGCCAGCAGCCTGTGGACAGGTTCCTACGAGCAGTACTTC. Residues: CASSLWTGSYEQYF.

This chain joins TRBV27 and TRBJ2-3; TRBD2 might be the D (6 bases). Germline V gene data show CDR1 as MNHEY and CDR2 as SMNVEV (reference sequence). CDR3 length equals 15 residues. Trimming left V 9 bases short and J 3 bases short, with 19 bases between. This chain's CDR3 is CASLSRAGTTDTQYF. In nucleotides, the CDR3 is TGTGCCAGTTTATCGCGGGCCGGGACTACAGATACGCAGTATTTT.

V is TRBV19 and J is TRBJ2-1; perhaps TRBD2 as D (5 bases). The germline gives CDR1 LNHDA, CDR2 SQIVND (reference sequence). V was trimmed by 9 bases and J by 7 bases, leaving 13 bases between them. The CDR3 totals 12 residues. The CDR3 region is CASGNDMNEQFF. The CDR3 region has the DNA TGTGCCAGCGGGAACGATATGAATGAGCAGTTCTTC.

This clone was seen a single time. This chain uses TRBV30 with TRBJ1-2; D is unresolved. The germline V gene has CDR1 GTSNPN and CDR2 SVGIG (reference sequence). The CDR3 is 13 residues long. Trimming left V 8 bases short and J 7 bases short, with 20 bases between. Here the CDR3 DNA reads TGTGCCGGCGGGTTCGTCAGGCCAGTTGGCTACACCTTC. Translating gives CAGGFVRPVGYTF. Looking up the rest from reference TRBV30 and TRBJ1-2 gives the full variable domain: SQTIHQWPATLVQPVGSPLSLECTVEGTSNPNLYWYRQAAGRGLQLLFYSVGIGQISSEVPQNLSASRPQDRQFILSSKKLLLSDSGFYLCAGGFVRPVGYTFGSGTRLTVV.

The chain employs TRBV24-1 and TRBJ2-1, with TRBD1 identical over 11 bases. CDR3 size: 16 residues. J gave up 6 bases and V 4 bases, and 7 bases lay outside the gene matches. Germline lookup yields CDR1 KGHDR and CDR2 SFDVKD. The CDR3, as DNA: TGTGCCACCAGTGACCCCGGGACAGGGGGGACCAATGAGCAGTTCTTC. Translating gives CATSDPGTGGTNEQFF.

This chain uses TRBV21-1 with TRBJ1-3; the table's TRBD1 call for D was not verified on the DNA. TRBV21-1 is a listed pseudogene. This CDR3 has 15 residues. This chain's CDR3 is CANPKDRAGGNTIYF. Written as DNA, the CDR3 is TGTGCCAACCCCAAGGACAGGGCAGGGGGAAACACCATATATTTT.

The V gene is TRBV12-3 or TRBV12-4, the J gene TRBJ1-2; D gene ambiguous. The CDR3 runs to 10 residues. V lost 7 bases and J 7 bases, leaving 7 bases between the germline ends. The CDR3 region has the DNA TGTGCCAGCACCACGGGTGGCTACACCTTC. Protein product: CASTTGGYTF.

J is TRBJ1-3 and V is TRBV3-1 (or the pseudogene TRBV3-2); D gene uncertain. Germline lookup yields CDR1 LGHDT and CDR2 YNNKEL (reference sequence). There are 15 residues in the CDR3. Deletions cut 6 bases from V and 0 bases from J, with 12 bases between. CDR3 nucleotides: TGTGCCAGCAGGCAGACAATCTACTCTGGAAACACCATATATTTT. This sequence encodes CASRQTIYSGNTIYF.

The chain links TRBV12-2 to TRBJ1-1; no DNA check was done on the table's D call, TRBD1. TRBV12-2 represents a pseudogene. The CDR3 length is 17 residues. The chain's CDR3 is CASRPLSGTGVTTEAFF. In nucleotides, the CDR3 is TGTGCAAGTCGCCCCTTGTCCGGGACAGGGGTCACCACTGAAGCTTTCTTT.

The V gene is TRBV7-9, the J gene TRBJ1-1; D possibly corresponds to TRBD1 (5 bases). V lost 0 bases, J lost 1 base, and 18 bases lay in between. The CDR3 is made up of 18 amino acids. Germline-derived CDR1 and CDR2 are SEHNR and FQNEAQ (reference sequence). The CDR3 DNA follows: TGTGCCAGCAGCTTAGCAACTATTCAGGGAATGGGGAACACTGAAGCTTTCTTT. It encodes CASSLATIQGMGNTEAFF.

This clone was counted a single time. The gene calls are TRBV5-4 and TRBJ1-2, with TRBD1 as a possible D gene (6 bases). Trimming stripped 7 bases from V and 4 bases from J, with 23 bases between. The CDR3 has 16 amino acids. In germline, CDR1 is SGHNT, CDR2 YYREEE (reference sequence). The CDR3: CASGNPTGGLSYGYTF. In DNA form, the CDR3 reads TGTGCCAGCGGGAATCCGACGGGGGGCCTCTCCTATGGCTACACCTTC.